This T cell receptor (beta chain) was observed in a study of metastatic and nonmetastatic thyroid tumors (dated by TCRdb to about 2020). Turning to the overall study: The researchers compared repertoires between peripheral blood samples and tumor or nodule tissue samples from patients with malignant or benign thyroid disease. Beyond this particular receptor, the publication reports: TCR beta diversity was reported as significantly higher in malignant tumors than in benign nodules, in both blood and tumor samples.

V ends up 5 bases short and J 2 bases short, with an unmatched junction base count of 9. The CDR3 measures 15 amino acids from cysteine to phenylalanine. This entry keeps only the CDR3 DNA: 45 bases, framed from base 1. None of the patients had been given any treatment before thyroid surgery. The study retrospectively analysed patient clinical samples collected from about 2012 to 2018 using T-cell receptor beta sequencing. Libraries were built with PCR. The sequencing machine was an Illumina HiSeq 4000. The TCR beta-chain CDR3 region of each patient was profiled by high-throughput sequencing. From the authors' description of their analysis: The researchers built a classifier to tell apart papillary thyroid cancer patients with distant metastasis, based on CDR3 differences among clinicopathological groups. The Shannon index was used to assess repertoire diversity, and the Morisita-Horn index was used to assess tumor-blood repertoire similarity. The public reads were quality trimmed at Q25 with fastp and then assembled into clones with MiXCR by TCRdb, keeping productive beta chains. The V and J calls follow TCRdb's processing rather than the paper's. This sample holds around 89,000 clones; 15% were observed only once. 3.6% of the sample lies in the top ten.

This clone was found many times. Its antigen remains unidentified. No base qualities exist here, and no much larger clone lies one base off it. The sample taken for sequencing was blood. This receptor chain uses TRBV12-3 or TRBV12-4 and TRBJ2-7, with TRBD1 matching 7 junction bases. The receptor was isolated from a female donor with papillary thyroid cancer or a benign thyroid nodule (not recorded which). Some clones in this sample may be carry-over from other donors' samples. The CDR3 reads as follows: CASSPSTGITYEQYF. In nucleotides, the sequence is TGTGCCAGCAGTCCCTCGACAGGGATTACCTACGAGCAGTACTTC.